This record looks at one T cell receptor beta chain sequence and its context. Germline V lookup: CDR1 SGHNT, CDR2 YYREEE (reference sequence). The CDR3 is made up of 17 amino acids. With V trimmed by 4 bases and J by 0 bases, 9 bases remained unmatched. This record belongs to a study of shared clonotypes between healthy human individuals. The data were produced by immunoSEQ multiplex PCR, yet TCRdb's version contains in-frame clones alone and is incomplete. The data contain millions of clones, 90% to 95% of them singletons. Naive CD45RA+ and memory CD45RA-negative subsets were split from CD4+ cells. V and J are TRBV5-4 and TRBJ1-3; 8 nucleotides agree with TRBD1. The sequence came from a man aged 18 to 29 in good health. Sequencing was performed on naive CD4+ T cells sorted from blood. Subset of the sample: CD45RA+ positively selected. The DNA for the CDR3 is TGTGCCAGCAGCCTCGGGACAGGAACTTTCTCTGGAAACACCATATATTTT. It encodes CASSLGTGTFSGNTIYF.